The 30 T cell receptor beta chains below come from one sample, sequenced in a study of blood T cell repertoires in COVID-19. TCRdb keeps only in-frame clones here, not all; method: immunoSEQ multiplex PCR. The table includes 300,000 to 350,000 clones, roughly 90% detected once. The sample taken for sequencing was peripheral blood. The receptors come from a woman in her thirties or forties with COVID-19, enrolled during active disease.

V and J are TRBV4-1 and TRBJ2-7; 9 bases map to TRBD1. This CDR3 is 16 amino acids long. From germline, CDR1 is MGHRA and CDR2 YSYEKL. Trimming at V came to 2 bases and at J to 1 base, leaving 6 bases not matched to a gene. The CDR3 protein is CASSQLGGTGSYEQYF. The CDR3 DNA sequence: TGCGCCAGCAGCCAACTAGGGGGGACAGGGTCCTACGAGCAGTACTTC.

The chain links TRBV7-3 to TRBJ2-1; 9 nucleotides agree with TRBD2. After removal of 2 bases from V and 1 base from J, the junction contained 3 bases not matched to a gene. CDR1 is SGHTA and CDR2 is FQGTGA in the germline V gene. CDR3 length: 16 residues. This CDR3 is CASSLSAGGSYNEQFF. The CDR3 region has the DNA TGTGCCAGCAGCTTATCAGCGGGAGGATCCTACAATGAGCAGTTCTTC.

CDR3 sequence reads: CAWSPLKWASNYGYTF. CDR3 bases: TGTGCCTGGAGCCCGTTGAAGTGGGCTTCTAACTATGGCTACACCTTC. This chain connects TRBV30 to TRBJ1-2; D gene ambiguous. The length of the CDR3 is 16 residues. The germline gives CDR1 GTSNPN, CDR2 SVGIG (reference sequence). Trimming left V 3 bases short and J 0 bases short, with 17 bases between. Together with reference TRBV30 and TRBJ1-2, the CDR3 gives the full variable domain: SQTIHQWPATLVQPVGSPLSLECTVEGTSNPNLYWYRQAAGRGLQLLFYSVGIGQISSEVPQNLSASRPQDRQFILSSKKLLLSDSGFYLCAWSPLKWASNYGYTFGSGTRLTVV.

This sequence joins TRBV5-5 and TRBJ2-6; D possibly corresponds to TRBD1 (6 bases). The CDR3 is made up of 16 amino acids. The germline V and J ends were trimmed by 4 bases and 4 bases, with 15 bases remaining between them. Germline V gene data show CDR1 as SGHKS and CDR2 as YYEKEE (reference sequence). CDR3 protein: CASSQGPGVGANVLTF. For the CDR3, the DNA is TGTGCCAGCAGCCAAGGTCCAGGGGTAGGGGCCAACGTCCTGACTTTC.

The chain combines TRBV18 with TRBJ2-7, with 10 bases fitting TRBD1. Germline values: CDR1 KGHSH, CDR2 LQKENI. The trim removed 2 bases at V and 6 bases at J, leaving 10 bases unmatched. CDR3 size: 16 residues. The CDR3 reads CASSPNRGQGRSEQYF. CDR3 nucleotides: TGTGCCAGCTCACCAAACCGGGGACAGGGGCGCTCCGAGCAGTACTTC.

This clone was recorded once. The chain links TRBV18 to TRBJ1-1, with D possibly being TRBD1 (6 bases). V was trimmed by 6 bases and J by 1 base, leaving 15 bases between them. The germline V gene has CDR1 KGHSH and CDR2 LQKENI. The CDR3 is 15 residues long. CDR3 nucleotides: TGTGCCAGCTCCTCGGGGGGGGGCCCGAACACTGAAGCTTTCTTT. Its protein is CASSSGGGPNTEAFF.

The rearrangement links TRBV2 to TRBJ2-6, with D possibly being TRBD1 (5 bases). V was clipped by 3 bases and J by 0 bases, with 12 bases between them. This CDR3 has 17 residues. The germline V gene has CDR1 SNHLY and CDR2 FYNNEI. The CDR3 sequence is CASSEAGISSGANVLTF. DNA of the CDR3: TGTGCCAGCAGTGAGGCAGGGATAAGCTCTGGGGCCAACGTCCTGACTTTC.

This chain uses TRBV27 with TRBJ2-3; the D is unclear. The CDR3 sequence is 14 residues long. In germline, CDR1 is MNHEY, CDR2 SMNVEV (reference sequence). Trimming removed 1 base at V and 4 bases at J, with 9 bases between. CDR3 region: CASSLLSPSDTQYF. The CDR3 DNA is TGTGCCAGCAGTTTATTATCCCCTTCAGATACGCAGTATTTT.

The chain joins TRBV6-2 or TRBV6-3 to TRBJ2-1, with TRBD2 matching over 8 bases. CDR3 size: 18 residues. The V and J ends lost 4 bases and 7 bases, in that order; junction bases with no gene match: 18. In germline, CDR1 is MNHEY, CDR2 SVGEGT. The CDR3 DNA reads TGTGCCAGCAGTTTTGATTCGCTAGCACGTCAGCGGGAGAATGAGCAGTTCTTC. Its protein is CASSFDSLARQRENEQFF.

This clone has just one count. The chain combines TRBV6-5 with TRBJ1-1; TRBD1 aligns across 10 bases. Trimming took 6 bases from V and 9 from J; bases not matched to a gene: 7. The germline gives CDR1 MNHEY, CDR2 SVGAGI. This CDR3 is 13 amino acids long. The CDR3 here is CASRYRDRGKAFF. The DNA of the CDR3 is TGTGCCAGCAGGTACCGGGACAGGGGTAAAGCTTTCTTT.

The chain uses TRBV2 and TRBJ2-7; 9 positions agree with TRBD1. V was pared by 6 bases and J by 3 bases, with 6 bases of the junction left unmatched. CDR3 length equals 14 residues. Germline CDR1 is SNHLY and CDR2 is FYNNEI. CDR3 DNA: TGTGCCAGCAGGGGGCAGACAGGGGGCTACGAGCAGTACTTC. It is translated as CASRGQTGGYEQYF.

Worth noting for this clone: Compared with germline, one end of the junction differs, possibly owing to a read error. The chain recombines TRBV7-7 with TRBJ2-5; D is perhaps TRBD2 (5 bases). CDR3 size: 13 residues. The germline CDR1 and CDR2 sequences are SSHAT and FNYEAQ (reference sequence). Here the CDR3 DNA reads TGTGCTAGCAGCTTAGATAGCGTGGGGACCCAGTACTTC. It specifies CASSLDSVGTQYF.

This sequence joins TRBV5-1 and TRBJ2-2, with D perhaps TRBD2 (6 bases). The CDR3 is 14 residues long. Germline CDR1 is SGHRS and CDR2 is YFSETQ. Trimming shortened V by 4 bases and J by 7 bases, and 14 bases separated the two germline ends. The CDR3 coding sequence is TGCGCCAGCAGCCCCTTGGGAGGTTTCGGGGAGCTGTTTTTT. Its protein product is CASSPLGGFGELFF.

This clone was found once. The chain combines TRBV11-3 with TRBJ2-5, with 12 bases lining up with TRBD2. There are 15 residues in the CDR3. The junction had 5 bases not matched to a gene; V was cut back by 5 bases and J by 4 bases. Germline CDR1 SGHNT, CDR2 YENEEA. CDR3 in DNA: TGTGCCAGCAGCGACGGGACTAGCGGGCTAGAGACCCAGTACTTC. Its protein product is CASSDGTSGLETQYF.

The V gene is TRBV5-4, the J gene TRBJ1-6, with TRBD1 matching 8 bases. The CDR3 consists of 15 residues. In germline, CDR1 is SGHNT, CDR2 YYREEE (reference sequence). V was pared by 0 bases and J by 8 bases, with 4 bases of the junction left unmatched. Here the CDR3 DNA reads TGTGCCAGCAGCTTGGGTTCAGGGGGCTATTCACCCCTCCACTTT. Amino acids: CASSLGSGGYSPLHF.

This rearrangement joins TRBV20-1 to TRBJ2-5, with unresolved D. CDR1 is DFQATT and CDR2 is SNEGSKA in the germline V gene (reference sequence). Between the trimmed V and J ends, which lost 0 bases and 5 bases, there was a span of 4 bases. There are 11 residues in the CDR3. CDR3 loop: CSARDGETQYF. CDR3 bases: TGCAGTGCTAGAGACGGGGAGACCCAGTACTTC.

The chain couples TRBV7-9 to TRBJ1-2, with unresolved D. The CDR3 is 13 amino acids. The V end was cut by 6 bases, the J end by 7 bases, with 15 bases between. Per germline, CDR1 SEHNR and CDR2 FQNEAQ (reference sequence). The DNA for the CDR3 is TGTGCCAGCAGTCCCCCGGTAAGCGGTGGCTACACCTTC. Translated: CASSPPVSGGYTF. Filled out from reference TRBV7-9 and TRBJ1-2, the complete variable domain reads DTGVSQNPRHKITKRGQNVTFRCDPISEHNRLYWYRQTLGQGPEFLTYFQNEAQLEKSRLLSDRFSAERPKGSFSTLEIQRTEQGDSAMYLCASSPPVSGGYTFGSGTRLTVV.

The chain employs TRBV19 and TRBJ2-1, with D possibly TRBD1 on 6 matching bases. CDR1 and CDR2 from the germline V gene are LNHDA and SQIVND (reference sequence). V was cut by 1 base and J by 5 bases, with 9 bases left in between. The length of the CDR3 is 14 residues. DNA of the CDR3: TGTGCCAGTAGTATAGCCGCAGGGGACAATGAGCAGTTCTTC. This codes for CASSIAAGDNEQFF.

V usage is TRBV27 and J usage is TRBJ1-2; the match to TRBD1 covers 7 bases. The V segment lost 8 bases and the J segment 5 bases; nucleotides outside the gene matches: 8. The CDR3 has 13 residues. Germline assignment: CDR1 MNHEY and CDR2 SMNVEV (reference sequence). CDR3 protein: CASSFGTEYGYTF. The CDR3 nucleotides are TGTGCCAGCTCGTTCGGGACAGAATATGGCTACACCTTC.

The V gene is TRBV11-3, the J gene TRBJ2-3; 10 bases match TRBD2. This CDR3 has 15 residues. J gave up 3 bases and V 4 bases, and 4 bases lay outside the gene matches. Germline values: CDR1 SGHNT, CDR2 YENEEA. DNA for the CDR3: TGTGCCAGCAGCTATAGCGGGAGGAGTACAGATACGCAGTATTTT. Residues: CASSYSGRSTDTQYF.

J is TRBJ1-2 and V is TRBV6-5; possibly TRBD1 for D (5 bases). The ends were cut back, 0 bases at V and 8 bases at J, with 13 bases in the middle. Germline V gives CDR1 MNHEY, CDR2 SVGAGI. CDR3 length: 14 residues. CDR3 protein: CASSYSRLGGGYTF. CDR3 bases: TGTGCCAGCAGTTACTCCCGACTCGGGGGGGGCTACACCTTC.

This rearrangement joins TRBV4-1 to TRBJ2-1; TRBD2 matches at 14 bases. The CDR3 has 21 amino acids. Unmatched junction bases numbered 15, after V lost 4 bases and J lost 1 base. From germline, CDR1 is MGHRA and CDR2 YSYEKL. The CDR3 DNA reads as TGCGCCAGCAGCCGCATAGGACTAGCGGGGGGCCGAATGGAGTCCTACAATGAGCAGTTCTTC. Translating gives CASSRIGLAGGRMESYNEQFF.

The chain combines TRBV28 with TRBJ1-4; TRBD1 is a possible D gene (6 bases). Germline loops: CDR1 MDHEN, CDR2 SYDVKM. The CDR3 consists of 16 residues. Trimming shortened V by 2 bases and J by 11 bases, and 21 bases separated the two germline ends. The CDR3 protein is CASSLARGLPTMKLFF. CDR3 bases: TGTGCCAGCAGTTTAGCCAGGGGCCTGCCGACCATGAAACTGTTTTTT.

This clone was seen a single time. The chain joins TRBV19 to TRBJ2-2; 7 nucleotides match TRBD1. The CDR3 is 16 residues long. V lost 3 bases, J lost 0 bases, and 4 bases stayed unmatched. Germline-derived CDR1 and CDR2 are LNHDA and SQIVND (reference sequence). The CDR3 coding sequence is TGTGCCAGTAGTATGGCGACAGGGACGAACACCGGGGAGCTGTTTTTT. Translated: CASSMATGTNTGELFF.

The chain joins TRBV15 to TRBJ2-6; 8 positions agree with TRBD1. The CDR3 is 18 residues long. CDR1 and CDR2 from the germline V gene are LNHNV and YYDKDF (reference sequence). Trimming took 8 bases from V and 1 from J; bases not matched to a gene: 13. CDR3 sequence reads: CATLLRDRPLSGANVLTF. The CDR3, as DNA: TGTGCCACCCTTCTCCGGGACAGGCCCCTTTCTGGGGCCAACGTCCTGACTTTC. The full variable domain, its missing parts supplied by reference TRBV15 and TRBJ2-6, is DAMVIQNPRYQVTQFGKPVTLSCSQTLNHNVMYWYQQKSSQAPKLLFHYYDKDFNNEADTPDNFQSRRPNTSFCFLDIRSPGLGDTAMYLCATLLRDRPLSGANVLTFGAGSRLTVL.

The chain has TRBV18 and TRBJ1-1, with TRBD1 matching 8 bases. The CDR3 spans 15 residues. Germline CDR1 is KGHSH and CDR2 is LQKENI. J lost 3 bases, V lost 4 bases, and 7 bases had no gene match. The CDR3 here is CASSQIQGGDTEAFF. Here the CDR3 DNA reads TGTGCCAGCTCACAGATACAGGGGGGCGACACTGAAGCTTTCTTT.

V gene TRBV12-3 or TRBV12-4 combines with J gene TRBJ1-2; no clear D gene. Trimming pared 10 bases from V and 0 bases from J, leaving 12 bases between. This CDR3 has 13 residues. DNA for the CDR3: TGTGCCACGAGGGATTTAGCTAACTATGGCTACACCTTC. It is translated as CATRDLANYGYTF.

The V and J genes are TRBV5-1 and TRBJ2-3, with TRBD1 identical over 10 bases. The CDR3 length is 14 residues. With 4 bases clipped from V and 6 bases from J, the junction kept 5 bases outside the gene matches. Germline V CDR1 and CDR2: SGHRS, YFSETQ. In DNA form, the CDR3 reads TGCGCCAGCAGCCAGACAGGGGGCTCGGATACGCAGTATTTT. Residues: CASSQTGGSDTQYF.

The DNA for the CDR3 is TGTGCCAGCAGCGCGGAGCTTCTAGCGGGGGGGCCAGATACGCAGTATTTT. As protein: CASSAELLAGGPDTQYF. V is TRBV5-4 and J is TRBJ2-3; TRBD2 matches at 12 bases. CDR1 is SGHNT and CDR2 is YYREEE in the germline V gene (reference sequence). The CDR3 is 17 residues long. J was trimmed by 4 bases and V by 4 bases; bases with no gene match: 10.

Notes on this clone: No conserved phenylalanine or tryptophan is present at the end of the CDR3, so a read error is the likely explanation. Because the CDR3's place on the DNA is in doubt, the DNA is left out and the CDR3 is given as listed by TCRdb. The genes are TRBV28 and TRBJ1-1. From its first to its last residue, the CDR3 has 13 amino acids. CDR1 is MDHEN, CDR2 SYDVKM, per germline. The CDR3: CASSQGRQLRGNL.